These T cell receptor beta chains were read from a single sample in a study of stem cell transplantation in POMP-related autoinflammatory disease. The assay was immunoSEQ multiplex PCR, and TCRdb's table has in-frame clones only and misses some. The sample holds 8,600 or so clones, about nine tenths seen once. The sample was CD8+ T cells from PBMCs, taken before stem cell transplantation. These receptors came from a human donor with POMP-related autoinflammation and immune dysregulation (PRAID). CDR3s include the opening cysteine and the closing phenylalanine or tryptophan. The D gene is left open where the match is weak. Not every row has a clone size; where given, it reads once, few, many or a size class.

V gene	clone size	J gene	D gene	CDR3 protein	CDR3 DNA
TRBV27	.	TRBJ2-7	.	CASSLGADYEQYF	TGTGCCAGCAGTTTAGGTGCAGACTACGAGCAGTACTTC
TRBV21-1	.	TRBJ2-7	.	CASSKGGGSSRTLEQYF	TGTGCCAGCAGCAAAGGGGGCGGCTCCTCCCGGACCCTTGAGCAGTACTTC
TRBV19	.	TRBJ2-2	TRBD1	CASSGVRDSRFHTGELFF	TGTGCCAGTAGTGGGGTCCGGGACAGCCGATTTCACACCGGGGAGCTGTTTTTT
TRBV9	.	TRBJ2-7	TRBD2	CASSPGTNYEQYF	TGTGCCAGCAGCCCAGGGACTAACTACGAGCAGTACTTC
TRBV2	.	TRBJ1-4	.	CASTVFSEAPSTNEKLFF	TGTGCCAGCACGGTTTTTTCCGAGGCGCCCTCAACTAATGAAAAACTGTTTTTT
TRBV13	few	TRBJ1-1	TRBD1	CASGTVNTEAFF	TGTGCCAGCGGGACAGTGAACACTGAAGCTTTCTTT
TRBV27	.	TRBJ2-3	TRBD1	CASSTGGLDTQYF	TGTGCCAGCTCGACAGGGGGTCTAGATACGCAGTATTTT
TRBV9	.	TRBJ2-1	TRBD2	CASSVAVAGVGGNEQFF	TGTGCCAGCAGCGTAGCTGTTGCGGGGGTCGGAGGGAATGAGCAGTTCTTC
TRBV19	.	TRBJ2-3	.	CASSIRGGYTDTQYF	TGTGCCAGTAGTATAAGAGGGGGATACACAGATACGCAGTATTTT
TRBV10-1	.	TRBJ2-1	.	CASSDGAGGGEQFF	TGCGCCAGCAGTGACGGAGCAGGGGGAGGTGAGCAGTTCTTC
TRBV6-6	.	TRBJ2-7	.	CASSLRGDRAYEQYF	TGTGCCAGCAGCCTCAGGGGGGACAGAGCCTACGAGCAGTACTTC
TRBV4-1	.	TRBJ1-1	TRBD1	CASSQTEATGVATEAFF	TGCGCCAGCAGCCAAACCGAAGCGACAGGGGTCGCGACTGAAGCTTTCTTT
TRBV6-5	.	TRBJ1-2	.	CASSYDGYGYTF	TGTGCCAGCAGTTACGATGGCTATGGCTACACCTTC
TRBV7-9	.	TRBJ2-7	TRBD1	CASSPRGTGRYEQYF	TGTGCCAGCAGCCCTAGGGGGACAGGGCGGTACGAGCAGTACTTC
TRBV27	.	TRBJ2-3	.	CASSLYRGGTDTQYF	TGTGCCAGCAGTTTATACCGGGGAGGCACAGATACGCAGTATTTT
TRBV5-1	.	TRBJ2-1	TRBD2	CASSTLAGGGNNEQFF	TGCGCCAGCAGCACCCTAGCGGGAGGGGGGAACAATGAGCAGTTCTTC
TRBV6-5	.	TRBJ2-7	TRBD1	CASSYSTTGGSEQYF	TGTGCCAGCAGTTACTCGACGACAGGGGGCTCCGAGCAGTACTTC
TRBV10-2	.	TRBJ1-5	.	CASNSRDSGQPQHF	TGCGCCAGCAATTCCAGGGATTCGGGGCAGCCCCAGCATTTT
TRBV10-3	.	TRBJ2-1	TRBD2	CAIKSGGPLGLSYNEQFF	TGTGCCATCAAGTCGGGAGGGCCTTTAGGTTTATCCTACAATGAGCAGTTCTTC
TRBV5-6	.	TRBJ2-1	.	CASSLANEQFF	TGTGCCAGCAGCTTGGCAAATGAGCAGTTCTTC
TRBV5-1	.	TRBJ2-7	TRBD2	CASSFERGGQGQYF	TGCGCCAGCAGCTTTGAGCGGGGGGGCCAAGGGCAGTACTTC
TRBV12-2	.	TRBJ1-6	.	CARRRPKPNSPLHF	TGTGCAAGAAGGCGGCCAAAGCCAAATTCACCCCTCCACTTT
TRBV5-4	.	TRBJ2-1	.	CASSSAPIGIHNEQFF	TGTGCCAGCAGCTCCGCTCCAATCGGGATTCACAATGAGCAGTTCTTC
TRBV2	.	TRBJ2-3	.	CASSVSRSTDTQYF	TGTGCCAGCAGTGTGAGCAGGAGCACAGATACGCAGTATTTT
TRBV29-1	once	TRBJ2-3	.	CSVLGGRTDTQYF	TGCAGCGTTCTGGGGGGGCGCACAGATACGCAGTATTTT
TRBV10-1	.	TRBJ2-3	TRBD1	CASSESEFWTGNTDTQYF	TGCGCCAGCAGTGAGTCGGAGTTTTGGACAGGGAACACAGATACGCAGTATTTT
TRBV7-3	.	TRBJ2-7	.	CASSLGGSPWHEQYF	TGTGCCAGCAGCTTAGGAGGTTCCCCATGGCACGAGCAGTACTTC
TRBV21-1	once	TRBJ2-1	.	CASSKTVAEQFF	TGTGCCAGCAGCAAGACAGTGGCTGAGCAGTTCTTC
TRBV7-9	.	TRBJ2-1	TRBD2	CASSALLTSGRYNEQFF	TGTGCCAGCAGCGCCCTGTTAACTAGCGGGAGGTACAATGAGCAGTTCTTC
TRBV30	.	TRBJ1-1	.	CAWSVLGGTEAFF	TGTGCCTGGAGTGTACTAGGGGGGACTGAAGCTTTCTTT
TRBV4-1	.	TRBJ2-3	.	CASSLLPGTDTQYF	TGCGCCAGCAGCCTCTTGCCGGGGACAGATACGCAGTATTTT
TRBV7-9	.	TRBJ2-7	TRBD1	CASSSDRDRAHEQYF	TGTGCCAGCAGCTCAGACCGGGACAGGGCCCACGAGCAGTACTTC
TRBV5-8	.	TRBJ2-1	.	CASSLMGSYNEQFF	TGTGCCAGCAGCTTAATGGGCTCCTACAATGAGCAGTTCTTC
TRBV6-6	few	TRBJ1-5	.	CASSQPGLLNQPQHF	TGTGCCAGCAGCCAGCCGGGACTCCTCAATCAGCCCCAGCATTTT
TRBV7-9	.	TRBJ2-2	TRBD2	CASSPPLAGGPRTGELFF	TGTGCCAGCAGCCCCCCGTTAGCGGGAGGTCCCCGCACCGGGGAGCTGTTTTTT
TRBV4-2	.	TRBJ2-7	TRBD2	CASSQESGTSGSYEQYF	TGTGCCAGCAGCCAAGAGTCCGGGACTAGCGGCTCCTACGAGCAGTACTTC
TRBV6-5	.	TRBJ2-5	TRBD2	CASNPSGGPRETQYF	TGTGCCAGCAATCCTAGCGGGGGACCTAGGGAGACCCAGTACTTC
TRBV7-9	.	TRBJ1-2	.	CASSLEGIGYTF	TGTGCCAGCAGCTTAGAAGGGATAGGCTACACCTTC
TRBV5-8	.	TRBJ1-1	.	CASSLWGRENTEAFF	TGTGCCAGCAGCTTGTGGGGCAGGGAGAACACTGAAGCTTTCTTT
TRBV25-1	.	TRBJ2-1	TRBD1	CASSEQVYRGNEQFF	TGTGCCAGCAGTGAACAAGTGTACAGGGGAAATGAGCAGTTCTTC
TRBV5-6	.	TRBJ2-7	.	CASSLPYQGIHEQYF	TGTGCCAGCAGCTTACCCTATCAGGGAATCCACGAGCAGTACTTC
TRBV28	once	TRBJ2-3	.	CASSSIDYTDTQYF	TGTGCCAGCAGTTCTATCGACTACACAGATACGCAGTATTTT
TRBV27	.	TRBJ2-1	.	CASSADGYNEQFF	TGTGCCAGCAGTGCGGACGGATACAATGAGCAGTTCTTC